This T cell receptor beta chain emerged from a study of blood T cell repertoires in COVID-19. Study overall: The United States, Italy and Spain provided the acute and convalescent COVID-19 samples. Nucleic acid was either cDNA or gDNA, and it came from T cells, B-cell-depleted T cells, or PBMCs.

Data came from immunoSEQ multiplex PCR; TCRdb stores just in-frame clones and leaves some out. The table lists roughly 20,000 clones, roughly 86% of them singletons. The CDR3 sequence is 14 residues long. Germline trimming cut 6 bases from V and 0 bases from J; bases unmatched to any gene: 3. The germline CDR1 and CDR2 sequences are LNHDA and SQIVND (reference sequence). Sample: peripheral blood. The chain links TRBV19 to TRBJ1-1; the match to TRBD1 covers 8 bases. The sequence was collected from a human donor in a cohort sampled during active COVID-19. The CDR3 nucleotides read TGTGCCAGTAGGACAGGGGTCATGAACACTGAAGCTTTCTTT. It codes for CASRTGVMNTEAFF.